This TCR beta chain was captured by sequencing in a study of blood T cell repertoires in COVID-19. Study-wide background: The cDNA or gDNA used as material had been derived from T cells, B-cell-depleted T cells, or PBMCs.

The V and J ends lost 3 bases and 3 bases respectively, with 13 bases between them. This CDR3 spans 15 amino acids. Germline V CDR1 and CDR2: MDHEN, SYDVKM. This table comes from immunoSEQ multiplex PCR, and its TCRdb copy is limited to in-frame clones, with some not included. The sample has under 200,000 clones, approximately 89% seen once. The specimen was PBMCs or T cells enriched from blood (not recorded which). The V and J genes are TRBV28 and TRBJ2-3; D possibly corresponds to TRBD1 (6 bases). The sequence came from a woman under 30 who had recovered from COVID-19. For the CDR3, the DNA is TGTGCCAGCAGTTTCTCGGGCAGGGGAACAGATACGCAGTATTTT. It translates to CASSFSGRGTDTQYF.